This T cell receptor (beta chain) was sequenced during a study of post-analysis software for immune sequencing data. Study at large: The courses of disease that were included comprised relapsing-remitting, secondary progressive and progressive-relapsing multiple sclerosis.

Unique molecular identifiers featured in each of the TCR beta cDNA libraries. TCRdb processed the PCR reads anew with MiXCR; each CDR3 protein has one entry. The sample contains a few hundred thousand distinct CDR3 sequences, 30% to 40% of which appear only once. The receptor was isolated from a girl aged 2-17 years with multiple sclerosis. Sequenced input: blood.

CDR3: CASSLARGQGYNEQFF. Written as DNA, the CDR3 is TGCGCCAGCAGCTTGGCCCGAGGACAGGGGTACAATGAGCAGTTCTTC. This rearrangement joins TRBV5-1 to TRBJ2-1; 9 nucleotides align to TRBD1. Germline-derived CDR1 and CDR2 are SGHRS and YFSETQ. J lost 4 bases, V lost 0 bases, and 5 bases had no gene match. The CDR3 length is 16 residues.